Following are 10 T cell receptor beta chains from one sample sequenced in a study of T cell responses to AZD1222 COVID-19 vaccine. Method: immunoSEQ multiplex PCR; TCRdb's copy keeps in-frame clones and lacks some. There are tens of thousands of clones in the sample; less than 90% occur only once, and around a fifth lies in the top ten. The starting material was peripheral blood, obtained on day 0 of AZD1222 vaccination. These TCRs come from an adult in good health.

This clone has just a few counts. The chain joins TRBV9 to TRBJ1-6, with D uncertain. Trimming removed 0 bases from V and 9 bases from J, with 10 bases in between. Germline CDR1 reads SGDLS; CDR2 reads YYNGEE. The CDR3 consists of 14 residues. The CDR3 spells CASSVVGTSSPLHF. The DNA of the CDR3 is TGTGCCAGCAGCGTAGTAGGCACTTCTTCACCCCTCCACTTT.

The V gene is TRBV7-9, the J gene TRBJ2-6; 12 bases agree with TRBD2. The V gene's germline CDR1 is SEHNR and CDR2 FQNEAQ (reference sequence). The V gene end was trimmed by 1 base and the J gene end by 4 bases; junction bases not matched to a gene: 5. This CDR3 has 18 amino acids. CDR3 in DNA: TGTGCCAGCAGCTTAGTACTAGCGGGGGGAACGGGGGCCAACGTCCTGACTTTC. Its translation is CASSLVLAGGTGANVLTF.

The chain uses TRBV3-1 (or the pseudogene TRBV3-2) and TRBJ1-2; D call uncertain. Per germline, CDR1 LGHDT and CDR2 YNNKEL (reference sequence). The CDR3 is 15 amino acids. V lost 1 base and J 0 bases, leaving 9 bases between the germline ends. CDR3 bases: TGTGCCAGCAGCCAAGGCCCCAGGCCTAACTATGGCTACACCTTC. Translating it yields CASSQGPRPNYGYTF.

This chain joins TRBV6-6 and TRBJ2-1; the D is unclear. The V and J ends lost 0 bases and 3 bases respectively, with 3 bases between them. Germline V lookup: CDR1 MNHNY, CDR2 SVGAGI (reference sequence). CDR3 length: 13 residues. CDR3 DNA sequence: TGTGCCAGCAGTTACTCGAACTACAATGAGCAGTTCTTC. Protein sequence: CASSYSNYNEQFF.

The rearrangement uses TRBV5-4 and TRBJ1-2; the D gene is possibly TRBD1 (5 bases). V lost 0 bases, J lost 4 bases, and 10 bases lay in between. CDR3 length: 14 residues. Per the germline V gene, CDR1 is SGHNT and CDR2 is YYREEE (reference sequence). CDR3 loop: CASSLGQPFYGYTF. CDR3 DNA: TGTGCCAGCAGCTTGGGACAGCCGTTCTATGGCTACACCTTC.

The chain combines TRBV7-8 with TRBJ1-5; 9 positions match TRBD1. This CDR3 has 15 amino acids. CDR1 is SGHVS and CDR2 is FQNEAQ in the germline V gene. The ends lost 5 bases at V and 4 bases at J; junction bases unmatched: 6. The CDR3 sequence: CASSRTGAGNQPQHF. CDR3 coding DNA: TGTGCCAGCAGCAGGACAGGGGCGGGGAATCAGCCCCAGCATTTT.

This chain uses TRBV2 with TRBJ1-2; D gene ambiguous. The CDR3 sequence is 13 residues long. The germline V gene encodes CDR1 SNHLY and CDR2 FYNNEI. The V and J ends lost 4 bases and 3 bases respectively, with 9 bases between them. In nucleotides, the CDR3 is TGTGCCAGCAGTGGAACGGGAGACTATGGCTACACCTTC. As protein: CASSGTGDYGYTF.

CDR3 coding DNA: TGTGCCAGCATGCGGGGGATAATGAACACTGAAGCTTTCTTT. As protein: CASMRGIMNTEAFF. The V gene is TRBV6-4, the J gene TRBJ1-1; a possible D gene is TRBD1 (5 bases). The CDR3 is 14 residues long. Germline V lookup: CDR1 MRHNA, CDR2 SNTAGT. Trimming cost V 7 bases and J 0 bases, with 12 bases left between them.

This chain links TRBV19 with TRBJ1-1; D gene ambiguous. The CDR3 consists of 12 residues. Trimming took 7 bases from V and 2 from J, leaving 8 bases between them. Looked up from germline, CDR1 is LNHDA and CDR2 is SQIVND (reference sequence). The CDR3 DNA sequence: TGTGCCAGTAATGCTGGCAACACTGAAGCTTTCTTT. This translates into CASNAGNTEAFF.

The gene calls are TRBV10-2 and TRBJ1-6; D may be TRBD1 (5 bases). CDR1 and CDR2 from the germline V gene are WSHSY and SAAADI. This CDR3 region has 14 residues. V lost 7 bases and J lost 5, with 12 bases in between. The CDR3: CASNLGADNSPLHF. The CDR3 coding sequence is TGCGCCAGCAACCTCGGGGCAGATAATTCACCCCTCCACTTT.